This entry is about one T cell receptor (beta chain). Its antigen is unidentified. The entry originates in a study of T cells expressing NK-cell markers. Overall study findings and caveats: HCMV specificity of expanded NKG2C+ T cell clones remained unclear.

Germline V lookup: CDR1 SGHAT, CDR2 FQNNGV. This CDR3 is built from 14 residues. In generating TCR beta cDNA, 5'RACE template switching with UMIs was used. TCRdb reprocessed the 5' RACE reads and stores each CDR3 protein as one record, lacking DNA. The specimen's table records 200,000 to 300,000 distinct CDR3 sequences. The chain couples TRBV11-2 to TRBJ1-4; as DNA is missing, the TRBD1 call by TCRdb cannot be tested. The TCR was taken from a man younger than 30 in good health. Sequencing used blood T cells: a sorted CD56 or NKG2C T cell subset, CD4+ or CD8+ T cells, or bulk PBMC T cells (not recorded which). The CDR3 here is CASSRAPQTGKLFF.